A selection of T cell receptor beta chains follows, all from one sample in a study of blood T cell repertoires in COVID-19. Generated by immunoSEQ multiplex PCR, the TCRdb table keeps only in-frame clones and is missing some. The sample carries around 300,000 clones, around 90% recorded once. Input material: PBMCs or T cells enriched from blood (not recorded which). The receptors here all came from a woman in her thirties or forties who had recovered from COVID-19. The CDR3 runs from the conserved cysteine through the conserved F or W. Each record gives: CDR3 DNA, CDR3 protein, clone size, V gene, D gene, J gene. D genes are given only for firm matches. The size of a clone is reported for some rows only, either as once, few or many, or as a class for expanded clones.

TGTGCCAGCAGTCCCCGACTAGCGGGAACTTACAATGAGCAGTTCTTC,CASSPRLAGTYNEQFF,.,TRBV7-2,TRBD2,TRBJ2-1
TGTGCCAGCAGCACAGGGCCCGGGACAACTTATTCACCCCTCCACTTT,CASSTGPGTTYSPLHF,once,TRBV27,.,TRBJ1-6
TGTGCCAGCAGTGAGGAGGGTGGCACGCAGTATTTT,CASSEEGGTQYF,.,TRBV9,.,TRBJ2-3
TGTGCCAGCAGCTTACCGCGCCACCCCCAAAGTGAGACCCAGTACTTC,CASSLPRHPQSETQYF,.,TRBV11-2,.,TRBJ2-5
TGTGCCAGCAGCCGGGGGGGAGGACTGGGGTCCTACGAGCAGTACTTC,CASSRGGGLGSYEQYF,.,TRBV3-1/TRBV3-2,TRBD2,TRBJ2-7
TGTGCCAGCAGTTACTCATTCAGGGCCCGACAAGGGCAGTACTTC,CASSYSFRARQGQYF,.,TRBV6-5,.,TRBJ2-7
TGTGCCAGCAGAGGGGCCCCCGGAAGCAATCAGCCCCAGCATTTT,CASRGAPGSNQPQHF,once,TRBV28,.,TRBJ1-5
TGTGCCAGCTCACCGGCGGCAGGGTTGGATCAGCCCCAGCATTTT,CASSPAAGLDQPQHF,.,TRBV18,.,TRBJ1-5
TGTGCCACCAGTGATGGAATAGGGACAGCCTCTGGAAACACCATATATTTT,CATSDGIGTASGNTIYF,.,TRBV24-1,TRBD1,TRBJ1-3
TGCGCCAGCAGCCAAGACGCTAGCGGGAAAGAGACCCAGTACTTC,CASSQDASGKETQYF,.,TRBV4-3,TRBD2,TRBJ2-5
TGTGCCAGCTCATACACTAGCGGCAAGGGGGTCTACGAGCAGTACTTC,CASSYTSGKGVYEQYF,.,TRBV18,TRBD2,TRBJ2-7
TGTGCCAGCAGCACCGCTAGCGGGAACTACGAGCAGTACTTC,CASSTASGNYEQYF,few,TRBV13,TRBD2,TRBJ2-7
TGTGCCAGCAGTTTATGGGGACAGGGGGCTAAAGAGCAGTACTTC,CASSLWGQGAKEQYF,.,TRBV28,TRBD1,TRBJ2-7
TGTGCCGGAGGGGGGGCCTACGAGCAGTACTTC,CAGGGAYEQYF,.,TRBV6-4,.,TRBJ2-7
TGTGCCAGTAGTATCCAGGTCTCTGGGGCCAACGTCCTGACTTTC,CASSIQVSGANVLTF,once,TRBV19,.,TRBJ2-6
TGTGCCAGTGGCGCGGGCCTTCGCGCAGATACGCAGTATTTT,CASGAGLRADTQYF,few,TRBV19,.,TRBJ2-3
TGTGCCAGCAAATCCTCGGGGGATAGGTCCTACAATGAGCAGTTCTTC,CASKSSGDRSYNEQFF,few,TRBV11-1,.,TRBJ2-1
TGTGCCATCAGTGAGCGGCTAGTAGTCAATGAGCAGTTCTTC,CAISERLVVNEQFF,.,TRBV10-3,.,TRBJ2-1
TGTGCCAGCAGCCGGATCAGCGGGGGAGGGTCGGAGACCCAGTACTTC,CASSRISGGGSETQYF,.,TRBV5-4,TRBD2,TRBJ2-5
TGTGCCAGCAGTTACGGCAGTCCAGCAACTAATGAAAAACTGTTTTTT,CASSYGSPATNEKLFF,.,TRBV6-2/TRBV6-3,.,TRBJ1-4
TGCGCCAGCACCTATGGACAGACGTACCAAGAGACCCAGTACTTC,CASTYGQTYQETQYF,.,TRBV5-1,.,TRBJ2-5